These T cell receptor beta chains were read from a single sample in a study of cytomegalovirus exposure and HLA in healthy donors. Assay used: immunoSEQ multiplex PCR; TCRdb lists only in-frame clones, some missing. Of some 180,000 clones listed, roughly 77% are singletons. Sample: PBMCs. The origin of the receptors is a woman in her twenties or thirties in good health and CMV-seronegative. CDR3s leave out the opening cysteine and the closing phenylalanine or tryptophan.

TRBV11-2	TRBJ1-5	ASSLGAGGSYSNQPQH
TRBV28	TRBJ2-1	ASSLGQHNEQF
TRBV30	TRBJ2-1	AWISRPGQNNNEQF
TRBV4-1	TRBJ2-7	ASSPGDGLAYEQY
TRBV10-2	TRBJ2-3	ASSPPGGSGFTDTQY
TRBV11-1	TRBJ2-3	ASSRGQAESTQY
TRBV6-5	TRBJ1-2	ASSPGTPLGYT
TRBV30	TRBJ1-5	AWSVAGGQPQH
TRBV5-1	TRBJ2-7	ASSLWAGGADSYEQY
TRBV10-3	TRBJ1-1	AISSRTGGKTEAF
TRBV19	TRBJ2-7	ASSMDLGSSYEQY
TRBV9	TRBJ2-5	ASSADYAETQY
TRBV9	TRBJ1-2	ASSSWGGPWGYT
TRBV19	TRBJ2-7	ASSRYGTGVYEQY
TRBV11-2	TRBJ2-1	ASSLPRNEQF
TRBV18	TRBJ2-7	ASSPSGRSSYEQY
TRBV6-5	TRBJ1-2	ASSYGGGSYGYT
TRBV7-6	TRBJ1-4	ASSSPTEYNEKLF
TRBV2	TRBJ1-2	ASSERVRGRMDGYT
TRBV5-1	TRBJ2-1	ASGLGALNNEQF
TRBV5-4	TRBJ2-7	ASSLLAGPYEQY
TRBV4-1	TRBJ2-7	ASSQPTSGRREQY
TRBV5-4	TRBJ1-3	ASSPTGDERGNTIY
TRBV6-5	TRBJ1-6	ASSYVSSRGSPLH
TRBV30	TRBJ1-1	AWRPLQGMNTEAF
TRBV7-9	TRBJ2-1	ASSKGASGWWEQF
TRBV27	TRBJ2-5	ASSSTLRETQY
TRBV18	TRBJ2-5	ASSPNKIAGETQY
TRBV4-1	TRBJ2-1	ASSLGLISSYNEQF
TRBV5-1	TRBJ2-3	ASTALAGGRNTQY
TRBV9	TRBJ2-7	ASSPSVGGSYEQY
TRBV27	TRBJ2-3	ASSLSTGLWDTQY
TRBV15	TRBJ2-3	ATSGQGTDTQY
TRBV5-1	TRBJ2-5	ASLPMAAAGRETQY